These 22 T cell receptor beta chains were all obtained from the same sample, sequenced in a study of cytomegalovirus exposure and HLA in healthy donors. Primers included in the PCR were 60 Vbeta and 13 Jbeta primers. Assay used: immunoSEQ multiplex PCR; TCRdb lists only in-frame clones, some missing. The sample contains 90,000 to 110,000 clones, about 80% of which appear only once. Source material: PBMCs. The receptors stem from a man aged 25 to 45 in good health and CMV-seronegative.

This clone was recorded a few times. The V call is TRBV18, the J call TRBJ1-1; 8 positions match TRBD1. Germline V gene data show CDR1 as KGHSH and CDR2 as LQKENI. This CDR3 is built from 14 residues. V was pared by 4 bases and J by 1 base, with 2 bases of the junction left unmatched. The CDR3 nucleotides are TGTGCCAGCTCACAAGACAGGGGGAACACTGAAGCTTTCTTT. Protein sequence: CASSQDRGNTEAFF.

The table lists this clone with a few counts. CDR3 in amino acids: CASSEVPGVGEQYF. Here the CDR3 DNA reads TGTGCCAGCAGTGAAGTTCCGGGGGTAGGCGAGCAGTACTTC. This chain links TRBV6-5 with TRBJ2-7; D possibly corresponds to TRBD2 (6 bases). Trimming left V 5 bases short and J 6 bases short, with 17 bases between. The CDR3 spans 14 residues. The germline V gene has CDR1 MNHEY and CDR2 SVGAGI.

To note about this clone: This sample includes further DNA sequences coding for the same CDR3. V usage is TRBV29-1 and J usage is TRBJ2-3; the match to TRBD2 covers 10 bases. This CDR3 contains 16 residues. The germline gives CDR1 SQVTM, CDR2 ANQGSEA. V shed 5 bases, J shed 2 bases, and the junction held 10 bases outside the gene matches. The CDR3 DNA reads TGCAGCGTTCGTACAACTAGCGGGGTGCCCACAGATACGCAGTATTTT. This sequence encodes CSVRTTSGVPTDTQYF.

By frequency in the sample, this clone is medium-sized (0.01 to 0.1%). The rearrangement uses TRBV7-9 and TRBJ1-1; possibly TRBD1 for D (6 bases). The CDR3 has 17 amino acids. CDR1 and CDR2 (germline): SEHNR, FQNEAQ (reference sequence). The V end lost 5 bases, the J end lost 1 base, and 20 bases lay between the germline ends. For the CDR3, the DNA is TGTGCCAGCAGCCAATGGGGGGGCCCCTCCGCGAACACTGAAGCTTTCTTT. Its translation: CASSQWGGPSANTEAFF.

The J gene is TRBJ2-1, the V gene TRBV13; no definite D call. CDR3 length: 14 amino acids. Germline loops: CDR1 PRHDT, CDR2 FYEKMQ (reference sequence). V was cut by 3 bases and J by 9 bases, with 15 bases left in between. The CDR3 reads CASSFRSVSGEQFF. The CDR3 region has the DNA TGTGCCAGCAGCTTCAGGTCTGTCTCTGGTGAGCAGTTCTTC.

V gene TRBV5-1 combines with J gene TRBJ2-1; 8 bases map to TRBD2. Trimming at V came to 3 bases and at J to 9 bases, leaving 11 bases not matched to a gene. Germline V gene lookup returns CDR1 SGHRS and CDR2 YFSETQ. CDR3 length equals 15 residues. CDR3 sequence reads: CASSWGTPGGGEQFF. The CDR3 DNA follows: TGCGCCAGCAGCTGGGGGACCCCCGGGGGGGGTGAGCAGTTCTTC.

This clone occurred a few times. The chain uses TRBV6-6 and TRBJ1-2; TRBD1 matches at 11 bases. V dropped 3 bases and J dropped 6; count of bases not matched to a gene: 9. The CDR3 spans 16 residues. Germline loops: CDR1 MNHNY, CDR2 SVGAGI (reference sequence). In DNA, the CDR3 is TGTGCCAGCAGTTATGGGAGGCGGACAGGGGGCGATGGCTACACCTTC. Its translation: CASSYGRRTGGDGYTF.

The chain uses TRBV5-4 and TRBJ2-7; 9 nucleotides match TRBD1. Germline CDR1 and CDR2: SGHNT and YYREEE (reference sequence). This CDR3 is 15 amino acids long. The V gene end was trimmed by 4 bases and the J gene end by 4 bases; junction bases not matched to a gene: 9. CDR3 region: CASSARRDRVYEQYF. Here the CDR3 DNA reads TGTGCCAGCAGCGCCCGTAGGGACAGGGTATACGAGCAGTACTTC.

The CDR3, as DNA: TGTGCCAGTAGGGGACAGGGGCATTGGGGCGGGGAGCTGTTTTTT. Protein: CASRGQGHWGGELFF. The rearrangement joins TRBV19 to TRBJ2-2; TRBD1 matches 10 bases. J lost 7 bases, V lost 6 bases, and 8 bases had no gene match. This CDR3 comprises 15 residues. Germline lookup yields CDR1 LNHDA and CDR2 SQIVND (reference sequence).

The V call is TRBV30, the J call TRBJ1-5; 8 nucleotides line up with TRBD1. Unmatched junction bases numbered 8, after V lost 4 bases and J lost 3 bases. The germline gives CDR1 GTSNPN, CDR2 SVGIG (reference sequence). This CDR3 has 15 amino acids. The CDR3 loop reads CAWTMGQALNQPQHF. The CDR3 region has the DNA TGTGCCTGGACCATGGGACAGGCCCTCAATCAGCCCCAGCATTTT.

As to this clone: The junction departs from the called germline gene at one end, perhaps through a read error. V and J are TRBV6-6 and TRBJ1-6; TRBD1 matches 7 bases. The CDR3 spans 16 residues. Germline CDR1 MNHNY, CDR2 SVGAGI (reference sequence). The CDR3 here is CASRDLQGSYSSPLHF. DNA for the CDR3: TGTGCCAGCAGAGACCTACAGGGGTCTTATAGTTCACCCCTCCACTTT.

The CDR3 bases are TGTGCCAGCAGCTCAGGACAGAGTTACAATGAGCAGTTCTTC. Encoded protein: CASSSGQSYNEQFF. V gene TRBV7-9 combines with J gene TRBJ2-1, with a weak D call TRBD1 (6 bases). Germline values: CDR1 SEHNR, CDR2 FQNEAQ (reference sequence). This CDR3 contains 14 residues. Trimming took off 4 bases at V and 4 bases at J, with 11 bases between the two ends.

CDR3: CAWRVGTGGLEQYF. Written as DNA, the CDR3 is TGTGCCTGGAGAGTCGGGACAGGGGGTTTAGAGCAGTACTTC. The chain couples TRBV30 to TRBJ2-7; 11 bases fit TRBD1. The V gene end was trimmed by 3 bases and the J gene end by 7 bases; junction bases not matched to a gene: 8. CDR1 is GTSNPN, CDR2 SVGIG, per germline (reference sequence). CDR3 length equals 14 residues.

J is TRBJ1-2 and V is TRBV4-3, with D maybe TRBD1 (6 bases). Germline CDR1 LGHNA, CDR2 YSLEER. Trimming removed 0 bases at V and 5 bases at J, with 13 bases between. This CDR3 spans 15 amino acids. CDR3 DNA sequence: TGCGCCAGCAGCCAAGATTGGGGGCCGGGGTATGGCTACACCTTC. This codes for CASSQDWGPGYGYTF.

The chain employs TRBV7-2 and TRBJ2-1; 8 bases are a match to TRBD2. The CDR3 is 15 amino acids. CDR1 is SGHTA, CDR2 FQGNSA, per germline. Unmatched junction bases numbered 7, after V lost 3 bases and J lost 6 bases. As DNA, the CDR3 is TGTGCCAGCAGCTTCGGTAGCGGGGCCGTCAATGAGCAGTTCTTC. Translating it yields CASSFGSGAVNEQFF.

This clone was seen a handful of times. The chain is built from TRBV6-1 and TRBJ1-1; the match to TRBD1 covers 9 bases. Per germline, CDR1 MNHNS and CDR2 SASEGT. CDR3 length equals 13 residues. CDR3 region: CRTGVTPNTEAFF. The CDR3 bases are TGTAGGACAGGGGTCACCCCGAACACTGAAGCTTTCTTT.

The genes are TRBV4-2 and TRBJ1-5; D gene uncertain. The germline V gene has CDR1 LGHNA and CDR2 YNFKEQ. The CDR3 loop spans 16 amino acids. The ends were cut back, 0 bases at V and 6 bases at J, with 15 bases in the middle. CDR3 sequence reads: CASSQDGSWAGQPQHF. As DNA, the CDR3 is TGTGCCAGCAGCCAAGACGGCAGTTGGGCCGGTCAGCCCCAGCATTTT.

J is TRBJ2-2 and V is TRBV7-9, with 8 bases lining up with TRBD1. Trimming took 3 bases from V and 7 from J; bases not matched to a gene: 7. The length of the CDR3 is 15 residues. Germline V gene sequence: CDR1 SEHNR, CDR2 FQNEAQ (reference sequence). The CDR3 protein is CASSFFRGRGGELFF. CDR3 bases: TGTGCCAGCAGCTTCTTCAGGGGGCGCGGCGGGGAGCTGTTTTTT. The full variable domain, with the rest looked up from reference TRBV7-9 and TRBJ2-2, is DTGVSQNPRHKITKRGQNVTFRCDPISEHNRLYWYRQTLGQGPEFLTYFQNEAQLEKSRLLSDRFSAERPKGSFSTLEIQRTEQGDSAMYLCASSFFRGRGGELFFGEGSRLTVL.

V usage is TRBV28 and J usage is TRBJ1-2; 9 bases are shared with TRBD1. Trimming cost V 7 bases and J 3 bases; bases outside gene matches: 12. The germline V gene encodes CDR1 MDHEN and CDR2 SYDVKM. This CDR3 has 16 residues. This CDR3 reads CASMSGQGSGDYGYTF. CDR3 DNA sequence: TGTGCCAGCATGTCGGGACAGGGCTCAGGGGACTATGGCTACACCTTC.

The V call is TRBV2, the J call TRBJ2-3, with 11 bases fitting TRBD1. The CDR3 covers 13 residues. Trimming cost V 8 bases and J 3 bases; bases outside gene matches: 1. Per germline, CDR1 SNHLY and CDR2 FYNNEI. The CDR3 spells CASGTGGTDTQYF. As DNA, the CDR3 is TGTGCCAGCGGGACAGGGGGAACAGATACGCAGTATTTT.

This clone has only a few counts. This chain connects TRBV19 to TRBJ1-2; TRBD1 aligns across 7 bases. V trimming: 7 bases; J trimming: 4 bases; junction bases outside the gene matches: 9. CDR3 length: 14 residues. Germline V gives CDR1 LNHDA, CDR2 SQIVND (reference sequence). The CDR3, as DNA: TGTGCCAGTACTAGACAGGGCTCTATCTATGGCTACACCTTC. It yields the protein CASTRQGSIYGYTF.

This chain uses TRBV7-9 with TRBJ2-3; a weak D match, TRBD2 (6 bases). Trimming removed 5 bases from V and 1 base from J, with 13 bases in between. Germline V gene sequence: CDR1 SEHNR, CDR2 FQNEAQ (reference sequence). This CDR3 comprises 15 residues. DNA for the CDR3: TGTGCCAGCAGCCCAGAGGGCGGGGGCACAGATACGCAGTATTTT. Its protein is CASSPEGGGTDTQYF.